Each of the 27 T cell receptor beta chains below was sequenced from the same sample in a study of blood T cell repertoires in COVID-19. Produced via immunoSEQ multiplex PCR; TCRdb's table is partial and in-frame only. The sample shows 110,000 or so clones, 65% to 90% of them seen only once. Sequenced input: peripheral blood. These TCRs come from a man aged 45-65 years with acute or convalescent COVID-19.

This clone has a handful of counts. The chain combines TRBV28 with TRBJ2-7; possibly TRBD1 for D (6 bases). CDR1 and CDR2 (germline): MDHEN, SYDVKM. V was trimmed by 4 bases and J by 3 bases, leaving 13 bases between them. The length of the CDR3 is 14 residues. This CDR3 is CASSSSWTVYEQYF. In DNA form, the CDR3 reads TGTGCCAGCAGTTCCTCCTGGACAGTCTACGAGCAGTACTTC. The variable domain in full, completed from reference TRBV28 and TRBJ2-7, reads DVKVTQSSRYLVKRTGEKVFLECVQDMDHENMFWYRQDPGLGLRLIYFSYDVKMKEKGDIPEGYSVSREKKERFSLILESASTNQTSMYLCASSSSWTVYEQYFGPGTRLTVT.

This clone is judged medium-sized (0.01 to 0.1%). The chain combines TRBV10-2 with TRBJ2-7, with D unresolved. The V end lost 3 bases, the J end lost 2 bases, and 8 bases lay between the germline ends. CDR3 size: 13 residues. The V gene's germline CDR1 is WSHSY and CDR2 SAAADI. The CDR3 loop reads CASSEEPTYEQYF. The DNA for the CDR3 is TGCGCCAGCAGTGAAGAGCCTACCTACGAGCAGTACTTC.

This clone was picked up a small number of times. The CDR3 coding sequence is TGTGCCAGTGCCGGGACAGGGAAGACCGAGCAGTACTTC. It specifies CASAGTGKTEQYF. The chain combines TRBV25-1 with TRBJ2-7, with TRBD1 identical over 9 bases. V shed 9 bases and J 6 bases; nucleotides not matched to a gene: 9. Germline V gene sequence: CDR1 MGHDK, CDR2 SYGVNS. The CDR3 extends over 13 amino acids.

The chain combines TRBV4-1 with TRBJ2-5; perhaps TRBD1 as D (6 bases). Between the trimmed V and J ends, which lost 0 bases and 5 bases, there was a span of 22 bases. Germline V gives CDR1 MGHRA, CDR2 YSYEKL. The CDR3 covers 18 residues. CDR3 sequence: CASSQDLSTGIRKETQYF. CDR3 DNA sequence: TGCGCCAGCAGCCAAGATTTGTCGACAGGAATCCGTAAGGAGACCCAGTACTTC.

This CDR3 is CASSLGGQGHFYEQYF. The CDR3 coding sequence is TGTGCCAGCAGCTTAGGTGGACAGGGGCACTTCTACGAGCAGTACTTC. The V gene is TRBV7-9, the J gene TRBJ2-7, with TRBD1 matching 9 bases. V lost 1 base, J lost 3 bases, and 7 bases stayed unmatched. This CDR3 contains 16 residues. The germline V gene encodes CDR1 SEHNR and CDR2 FQNEAQ (reference sequence). Full variable domain (outside the CDR3, taken from reference TRBV7-9 and TRBJ2-7): DTGVSQNPRHKITKRGQNVTFRCDPISEHNRLYWYRQTLGQGPEFLTYFQNEAQLEKSRLLSDRFSAERPKGSFSTLEIQRTEQGDSAMYLCASSLGGQGHFYEQYFGPGTRLTVT.

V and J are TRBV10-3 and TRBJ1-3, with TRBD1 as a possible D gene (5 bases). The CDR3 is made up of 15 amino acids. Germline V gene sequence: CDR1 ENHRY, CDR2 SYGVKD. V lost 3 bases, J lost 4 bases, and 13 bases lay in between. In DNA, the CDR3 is TGTGCCATCAGTGAAGGGGCGACGGTGGGAAACACCATATATTTT. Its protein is CAISEGATVGNTIYF.

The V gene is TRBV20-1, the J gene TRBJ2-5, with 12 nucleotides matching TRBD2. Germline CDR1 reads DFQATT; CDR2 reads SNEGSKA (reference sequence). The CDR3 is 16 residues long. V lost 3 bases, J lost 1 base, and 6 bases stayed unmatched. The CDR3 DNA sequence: TGCAGTGCTAGTAGGACTAGCGGGGCTCGCCAAGAGACCCAGTACTTC. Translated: CSASRTSGARQETQYF.

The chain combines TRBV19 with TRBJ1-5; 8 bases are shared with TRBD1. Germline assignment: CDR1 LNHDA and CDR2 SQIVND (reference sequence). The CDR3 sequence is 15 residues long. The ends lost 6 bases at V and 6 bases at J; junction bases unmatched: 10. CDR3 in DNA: TGTGCCAGTAGGCGGACAGGGAGTATGACTCAGCCCCAGCATTTT. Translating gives CASRRTGSMTQPQHF.

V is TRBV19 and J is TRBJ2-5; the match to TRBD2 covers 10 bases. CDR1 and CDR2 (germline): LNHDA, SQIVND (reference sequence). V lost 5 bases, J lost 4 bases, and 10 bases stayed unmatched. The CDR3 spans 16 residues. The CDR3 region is CASSPPGLAKRETQYF. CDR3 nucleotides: TGTGCCAGTAGTCCTCCGGGACTAGCGAAGCGAGAGACCCAGTACTTC. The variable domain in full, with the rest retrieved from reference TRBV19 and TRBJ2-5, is DGGITQSPKYLFRKEGQNVTLSCEQNLNHDAMYWYRQDPGQGLRLIYYSQIVNDFQKGDIAEGYSVSREKKESFPLTVTSAQKNPTAFYLCASSPPGLAKRETQYFGPGTRLLVL.

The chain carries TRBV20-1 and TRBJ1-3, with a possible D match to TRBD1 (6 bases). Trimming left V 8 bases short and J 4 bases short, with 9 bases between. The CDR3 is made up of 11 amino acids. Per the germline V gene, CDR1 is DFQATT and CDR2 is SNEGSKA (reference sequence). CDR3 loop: CSSGVGNTIYF. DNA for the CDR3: TGCAGTTCAGGGGTCGGAAACACCATATATTTT.

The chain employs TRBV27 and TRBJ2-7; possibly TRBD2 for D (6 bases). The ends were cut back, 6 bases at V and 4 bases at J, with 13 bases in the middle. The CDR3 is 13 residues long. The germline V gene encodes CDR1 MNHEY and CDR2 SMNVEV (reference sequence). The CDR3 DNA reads TGTGCCAGCAGGTCGGTTGGGGGGTACGAGCAGTACTTC. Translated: CASRSVGGYEQYF.

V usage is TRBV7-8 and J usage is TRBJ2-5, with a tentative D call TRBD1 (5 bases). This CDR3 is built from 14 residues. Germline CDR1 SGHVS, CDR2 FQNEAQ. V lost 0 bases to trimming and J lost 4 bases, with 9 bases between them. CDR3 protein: CASSLAWQGETQYF. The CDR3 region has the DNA TGTGCCAGCAGCTTAGCCTGGCAGGGAGAGACCCAGTACTTC.

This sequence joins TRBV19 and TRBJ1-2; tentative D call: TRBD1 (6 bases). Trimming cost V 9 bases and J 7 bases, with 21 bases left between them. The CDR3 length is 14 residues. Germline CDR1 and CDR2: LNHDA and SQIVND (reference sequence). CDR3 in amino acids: CASFLLTGRGGYTF. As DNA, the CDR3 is TGTGCCAGCTTCCTGCTGACAGGTCGTGGTGGCTACACCTTC.

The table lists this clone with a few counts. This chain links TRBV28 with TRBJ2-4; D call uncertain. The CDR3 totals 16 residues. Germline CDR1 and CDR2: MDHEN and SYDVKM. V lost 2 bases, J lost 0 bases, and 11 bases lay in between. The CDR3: CASSLPESLAKNIQYF. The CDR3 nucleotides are TGTGCCAGCAGTTTACCGGAGAGTCTAGCCAAAAACATTCAGTACTTC.

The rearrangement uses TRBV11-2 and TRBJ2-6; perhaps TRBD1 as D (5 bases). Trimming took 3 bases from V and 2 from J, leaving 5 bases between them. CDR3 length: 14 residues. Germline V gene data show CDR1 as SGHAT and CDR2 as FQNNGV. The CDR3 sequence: CASSLTAGANVLTF. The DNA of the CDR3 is TGTGCCAGCAGCTTGACAGCTGGGGCCAACGTCCTGACTTTC.

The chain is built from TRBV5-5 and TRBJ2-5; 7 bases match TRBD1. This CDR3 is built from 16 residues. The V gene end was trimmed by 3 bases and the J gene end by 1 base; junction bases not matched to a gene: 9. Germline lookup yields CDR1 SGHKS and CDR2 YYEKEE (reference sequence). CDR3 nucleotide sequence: TGTGCCAGCAGCTCCAGGGGAACAGGGGTCCAAGAGACCCAGTACTTC. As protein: CASSSRGTGVQETQYF.

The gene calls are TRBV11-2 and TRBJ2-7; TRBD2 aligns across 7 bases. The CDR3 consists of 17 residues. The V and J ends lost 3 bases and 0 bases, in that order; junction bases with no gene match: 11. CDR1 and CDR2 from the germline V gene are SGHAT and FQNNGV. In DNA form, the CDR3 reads TGTGCCAGCAGCTTTAAGGCGGGGGTGCTAAGCTCCTACGAGCAGTACTTC. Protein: CASSFKAGVLSSYEQYF.

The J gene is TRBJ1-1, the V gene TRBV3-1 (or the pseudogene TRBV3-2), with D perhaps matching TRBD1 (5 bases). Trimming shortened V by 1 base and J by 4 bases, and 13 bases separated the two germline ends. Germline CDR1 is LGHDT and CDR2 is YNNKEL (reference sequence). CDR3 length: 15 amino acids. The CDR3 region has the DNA TGTGCCAGCAGCCAAGTCGCAGGGATAGTCACTGAAGCTTTCTTT. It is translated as CASSQVAGIVTEAFF.

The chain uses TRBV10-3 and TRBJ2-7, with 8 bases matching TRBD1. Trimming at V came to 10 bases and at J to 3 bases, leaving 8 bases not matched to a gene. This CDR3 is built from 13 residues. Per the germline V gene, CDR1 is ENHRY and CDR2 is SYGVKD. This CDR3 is CATGQGAGYEQYF. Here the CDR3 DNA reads TGTGCCACGGGGCAGGGGGCTGGCTACGAGCAGTACTTC.

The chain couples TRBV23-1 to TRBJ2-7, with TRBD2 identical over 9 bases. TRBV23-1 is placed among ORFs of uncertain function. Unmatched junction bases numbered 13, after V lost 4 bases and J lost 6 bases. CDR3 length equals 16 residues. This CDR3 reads CASSRISGRELREQYF. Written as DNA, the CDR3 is TGCGCCAGCAGTCGGATTAGCGGGAGAGAACTCCGCGAGCAGTACTTC.

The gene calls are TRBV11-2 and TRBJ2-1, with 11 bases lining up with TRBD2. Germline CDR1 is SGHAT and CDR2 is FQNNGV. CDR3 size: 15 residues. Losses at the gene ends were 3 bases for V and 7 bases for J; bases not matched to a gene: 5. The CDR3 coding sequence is TGTGCCAGCAGCTTTACTAGCGGGAGAGGTAATGAGCAGTTCTTC. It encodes CASSFTSGRGNEQFF.

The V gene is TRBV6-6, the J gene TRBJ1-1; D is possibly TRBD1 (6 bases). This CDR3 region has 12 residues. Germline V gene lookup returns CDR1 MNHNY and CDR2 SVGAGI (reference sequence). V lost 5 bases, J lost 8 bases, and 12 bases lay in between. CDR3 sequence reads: CASSATGTEAFF. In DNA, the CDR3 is TGTGCCAGCAGTGCGACCGGGACAGAAGCTTTCTTT.

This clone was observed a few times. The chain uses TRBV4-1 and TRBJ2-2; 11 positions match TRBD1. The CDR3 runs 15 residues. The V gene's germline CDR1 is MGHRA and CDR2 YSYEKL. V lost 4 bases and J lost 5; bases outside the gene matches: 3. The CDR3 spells CASSPRDRGTGELFF. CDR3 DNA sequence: TGCGCCAGCAGCCCCCGGGACAGGGGGACCGGGGAGCTGTTTTTT.

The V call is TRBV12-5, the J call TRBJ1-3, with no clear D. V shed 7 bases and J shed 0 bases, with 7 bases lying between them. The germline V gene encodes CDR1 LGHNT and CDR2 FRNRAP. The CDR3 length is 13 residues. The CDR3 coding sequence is TGTGCTAGTGCTACTGACTCTGGAAACACCATATATTTT. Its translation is CASATDSGNTIYF.

CDR3 bases: TGTGCCAGTAGCAACAGGGGCTCGCTCTCCTACGAGCAGTACTTC. The encoded protein is CASSNRGSLSYEQYF. The gene calls are TRBV19 and TRBJ2-7, with TRBD1 identical over 7 bases. The CDR3 is made up of 15 amino acids. Looked up from germline, CDR1 is LNHDA and CDR2 is SQIVND (reference sequence). The junction had 8 bases not matched to a gene; V was cut back by 6 bases and J by 0 bases.

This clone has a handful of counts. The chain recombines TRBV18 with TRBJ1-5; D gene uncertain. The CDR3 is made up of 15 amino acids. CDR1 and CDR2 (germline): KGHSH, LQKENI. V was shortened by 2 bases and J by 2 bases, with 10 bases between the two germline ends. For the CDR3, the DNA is TGTGCCAGCTCACCAAGCGGTCGTGGCAATCAGCCCCAGCATTTT. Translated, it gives CASSPSGRGNQPQHF.

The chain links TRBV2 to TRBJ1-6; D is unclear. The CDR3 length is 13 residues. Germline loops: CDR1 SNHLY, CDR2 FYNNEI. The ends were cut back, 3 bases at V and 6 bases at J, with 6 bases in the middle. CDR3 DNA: TGTGCCAGCAGTGAGGGCAGTAATTCACCCCTCCACTTT. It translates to CASSEGSNSPLHF.